This T cell receptor beta chain was obtained from a study of blood T cell repertoires in COVID-19. Study at large: The origin of the acute and convalescent COVID-19 samples was the United States, Italy and Spain.

V was shortened by 0 bases and J by 7 bases, with 14 bases between the two germline ends. Per germline, CDR1 SGHRS and CDR2 YFSETQ. The CDR3 covers 15 residues. In this sample, this clone turned up a few times. Original data processing: Scientists estimated how many nucleated cells there were by amplifying reference gene primers. The data were produced by immunoSEQ multiplex PCR, yet TCRdb's version contains in-frame clones alone and is incomplete. V and J calls and clone size are those listed in that table; D and trimming were worked out from the DNA. The sample lists around 190,000 clones; about 80% were seen once.

The chain has TRBV5-1 and TRBJ2-1, with D possibly TRBD2 on 5 matching bases. Material for sequencing was peripheral blood. The clonotype originates from a man aged 65 to 85 with active or convalescent COVID-19. The CDR3 reads CASSLVPGNGNEQFF. CDR3 in DNA: TGCGCCAGCAGCTTGGTCCCGGGAAACGGAAATGAGCAGTTCTTC.